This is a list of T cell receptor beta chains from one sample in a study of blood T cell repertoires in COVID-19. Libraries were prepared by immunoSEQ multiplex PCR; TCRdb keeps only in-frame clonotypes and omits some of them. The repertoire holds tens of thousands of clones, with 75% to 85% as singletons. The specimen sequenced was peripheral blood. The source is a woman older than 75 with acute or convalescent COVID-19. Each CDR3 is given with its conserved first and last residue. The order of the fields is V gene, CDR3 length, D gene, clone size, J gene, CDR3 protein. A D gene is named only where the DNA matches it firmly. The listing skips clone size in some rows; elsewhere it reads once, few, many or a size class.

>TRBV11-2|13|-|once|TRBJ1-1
CASSVDEDTEAFF
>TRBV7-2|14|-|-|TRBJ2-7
CASSPGTRAGEQYF
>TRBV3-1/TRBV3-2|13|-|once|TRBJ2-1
CASSQDGFGMRVF
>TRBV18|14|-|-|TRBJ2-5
CASSPPLAWETQYF
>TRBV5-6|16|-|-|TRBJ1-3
CASSLGEQGTGNTIYF
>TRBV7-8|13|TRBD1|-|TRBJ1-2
CASSQPWDRLGTF
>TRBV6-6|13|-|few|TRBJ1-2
CASSLDSDYGYTF
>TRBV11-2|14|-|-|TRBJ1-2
CASSLVGSDYGYTF
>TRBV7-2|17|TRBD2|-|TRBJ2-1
CASSPRSGVPWYNEQFF
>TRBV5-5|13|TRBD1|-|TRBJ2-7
CASSQDRGGEQYF
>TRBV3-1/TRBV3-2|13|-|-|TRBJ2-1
CASSQDWLGEQFF